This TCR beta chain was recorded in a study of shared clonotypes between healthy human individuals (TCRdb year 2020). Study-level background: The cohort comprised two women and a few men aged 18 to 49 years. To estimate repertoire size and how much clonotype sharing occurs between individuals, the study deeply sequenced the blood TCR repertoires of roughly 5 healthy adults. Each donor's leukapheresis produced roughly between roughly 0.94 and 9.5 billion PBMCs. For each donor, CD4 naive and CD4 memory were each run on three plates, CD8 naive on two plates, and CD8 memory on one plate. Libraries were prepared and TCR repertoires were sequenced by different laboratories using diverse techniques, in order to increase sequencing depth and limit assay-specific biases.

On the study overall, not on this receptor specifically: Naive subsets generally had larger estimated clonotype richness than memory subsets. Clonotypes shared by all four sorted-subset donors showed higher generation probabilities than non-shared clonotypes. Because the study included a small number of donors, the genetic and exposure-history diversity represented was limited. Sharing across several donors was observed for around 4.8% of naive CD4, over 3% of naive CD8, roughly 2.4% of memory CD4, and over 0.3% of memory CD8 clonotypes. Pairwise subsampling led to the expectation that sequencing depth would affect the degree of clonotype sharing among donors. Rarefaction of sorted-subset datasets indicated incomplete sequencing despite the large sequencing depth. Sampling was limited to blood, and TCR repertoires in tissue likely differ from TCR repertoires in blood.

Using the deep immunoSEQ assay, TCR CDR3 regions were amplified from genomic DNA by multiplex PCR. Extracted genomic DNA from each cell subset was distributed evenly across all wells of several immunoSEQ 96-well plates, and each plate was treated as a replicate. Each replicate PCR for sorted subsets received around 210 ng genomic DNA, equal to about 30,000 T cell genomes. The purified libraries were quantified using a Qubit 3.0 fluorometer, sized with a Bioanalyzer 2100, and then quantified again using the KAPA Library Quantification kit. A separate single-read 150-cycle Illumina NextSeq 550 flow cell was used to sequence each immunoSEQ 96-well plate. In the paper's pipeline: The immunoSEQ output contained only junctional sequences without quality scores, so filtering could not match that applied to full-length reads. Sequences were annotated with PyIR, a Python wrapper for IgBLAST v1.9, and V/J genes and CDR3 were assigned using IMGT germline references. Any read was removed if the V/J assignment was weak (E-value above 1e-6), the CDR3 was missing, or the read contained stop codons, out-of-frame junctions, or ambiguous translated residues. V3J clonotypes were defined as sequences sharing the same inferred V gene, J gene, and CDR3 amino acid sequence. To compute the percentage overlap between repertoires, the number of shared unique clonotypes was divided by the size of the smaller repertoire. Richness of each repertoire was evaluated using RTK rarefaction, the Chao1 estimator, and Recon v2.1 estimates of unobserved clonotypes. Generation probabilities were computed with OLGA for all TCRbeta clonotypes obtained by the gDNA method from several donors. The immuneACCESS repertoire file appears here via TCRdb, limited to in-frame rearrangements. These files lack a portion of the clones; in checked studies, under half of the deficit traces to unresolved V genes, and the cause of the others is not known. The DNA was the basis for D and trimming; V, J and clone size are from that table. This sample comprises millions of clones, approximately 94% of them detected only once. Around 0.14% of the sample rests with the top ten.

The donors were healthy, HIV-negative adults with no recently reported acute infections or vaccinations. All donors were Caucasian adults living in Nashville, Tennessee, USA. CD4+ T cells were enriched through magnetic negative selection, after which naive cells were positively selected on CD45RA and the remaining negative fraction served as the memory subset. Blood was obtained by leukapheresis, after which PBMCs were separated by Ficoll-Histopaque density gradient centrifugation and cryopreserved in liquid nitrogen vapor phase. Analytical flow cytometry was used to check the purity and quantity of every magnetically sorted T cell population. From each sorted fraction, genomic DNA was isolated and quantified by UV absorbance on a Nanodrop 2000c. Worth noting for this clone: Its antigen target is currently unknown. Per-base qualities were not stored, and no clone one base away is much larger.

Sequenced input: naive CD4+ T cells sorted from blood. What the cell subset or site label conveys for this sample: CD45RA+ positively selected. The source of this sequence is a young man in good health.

The nucleotides are TGTGCCAGCAGTGAAGAGGGGACACGGTCCCTACTTGAAGCTTTCTTT. This encodes CASSEEGTRSLLEAFF. The chain is made from TRBV2 and TRBJ1-1; the D gene is perhaps TRBD1, on 6 matching bases. The CDR3 measures 16 amino acids from cysteine to phenylalanine. The entry retains the CDR3 DNA only, 48 bases that are in frame from base 1. Reading the germline V gene gives CDR1 SNHLY and CDR2 FYNNEI. The germline ends are 19 bases apart after V is trimmed by 1 base and J by 7 bases.